A selection of T cell receptor beta chains follows, all from one sample in a study of early T cells in non-severe SARS-CoV-2 infection. TCRdb reanalysed the 5' RACE reads using MiXCR and keeps one entry per CDR3 protein. In the table there are tens of thousands of distinct CDR3 sequences, 10% to 15% of which are singletons. Sequences were obtained from whole blood. The receptors originated from an adult who was a healthcare worker with PCR-confirmed SARS-CoV-2 infection or an uninfected control (not recorded which). Each CDR3 is given with its conserved first and last residue. The D gene is left open where the match is weak. The size field is filled for only some rows; it gives once, few, many or a size class.

d_call	v_call	j_call	clone_size	cdr3_aa	cdr3_nt
-	TRBV30	TRBJ1-1	few	CAWSVGRGNTEAFF	TGTGCCTGGAGTGTCGGCAGGGGGAACACTGAAGCTTTCTTT
-	TRBV12-3/TRBV12-4	TRBJ1-2	many	CASSYATLGVGYGYTF	TGTGCCAGCAGTTACGCAACATTGGGTGTGGGGTATGGCTACACCTTC
TRBD1	TRBV6-5	TRBJ1-1	-	CASSPTGTGVRNTEAFF	TGTGCCAGCAGCCCTACCGGGACAGGGGTGCGGAACACTGAAGCTTTCTTT
TRBD1	TRBV12-3/TRBV12-4	TRBJ2-5	many	CASNPGTGKETQYF	TGTGCCAGCAACCCAGGGACAGGGAAAGAGACCCAGTACTTC
-	TRBV3-1	TRBJ2-3	few	CASSPSGHTTDTQYF	TGTGCCAGCAGCCCCTCTGGGCACACTACAGATACGCAGTATTTT
-	TRBV9	TRBJ2-3	few	CASSVGPGASTDTQYF	TGTGCCAGCAGCGTAGGTCCGGGGGCTAGCACAGATACGCAGTATTTT
-	TRBV6-4	TRBJ1-1	-	CASSDGLKWIGSRGDDLTEAFF	TGTGCCAGCAGTGATGGCCTGAAGTGGATCGGTAGCCGGGGGGATGACCTCACTGAAGCTTTCTTT
-	TRBV27	TRBJ2-7	many	CASSLSVSFEQYF	TGTGCCAGCAGTTTATCGGTTAGCTTCGAGCAGTACTTC
-	TRBV9	TRBJ2-2	many	CASSVFSNTGELFF	TGTGCCAGCAGCGTCTTCTCCAACACCGGGGAGCTGTTTTTT
-	TRBV11-2	TRBJ2-1	few	CASSPTARVDNEQFF	TGTGCCAGCAGCCCGACAGCCCGAGTCGACAATGAGCAGTTCTTC
TRBD1	TRBV30	TRBJ1-5	-	CAWNPGGGWGNQPQHF	TGTGCCTGGAACCCAGGGGGCGGATGGGGCAATCAGCCCCAGCATTTT
-	TRBV2	TRBJ2-7	few	CASSEVAGDVYEQYF	TGTGCCAGCAGTGAAGTGGCAGGGGACGTCTACGAGCAGTACTTC
TRBD2	TRBV3-1	TRBJ2-3	many	CASSGGGPGLAGRQLPTDTQYF	TGTGCCAGCAGCGGAGGTGGACCGGGACTAGCGGGGCGTCAGTTACCCACAGATACGCAGTATTTT
-	TRBV12-3/TRBV12-4	TRBJ1-2	few	CASTPTGYGYTF	TGTGCCAGCACCCCGACAGGTTATGGCTACACCTTC
-	TRBV7-9	TRBJ1-1	-	CASRPPRTTLNTEAFF	TGTGCCAGCAGGCCACCAAGGACCACTCTGAACACTGAAGCTTTCTTT
TRBD1	TRBV30	TRBJ2-6	-	CAWHRGPTLSGANVLTF	TGTGCCTGGCACAGGGGGCCAACCCTCTCTGGGGCCAACGTCCTGACTTTC
TRBD1	TRBV19	TRBJ1-5	many	CASSITGGNQPQHF	TGTGCCAGTAGTATTACAGGGGGCAATCAGCCCCAGCATTTT
-	TRBV11-2	TRBJ2-5	-	CASSLEPAAAQETQYF	TGTGCCAGCAGCTTAGAACCAGCGGCCGCCCAAGAGACCCAGTACTTC
-	TRBV29-1	TRBJ2-3	-	CSVVGDSTDTQYF	TGCAGCGTTGTGGGGGACAGCACAGATACGCAGTATTTT
-	TRBV5-6	TRBJ2-4	-	CASNLRGVKNIQYF	TGTGCCAGCAACCTCCGCGGGGTGAAAAACATTCAGTACTTC
TRBD2	TRBV7-8	TRBJ2-1	many	CASSWGTSGYNEQFF	TGTGCCAGCAGCTGGGGGACTAGCGGGTACAATGAGCAGTTCTTC
TRBD1	TRBV29-1	TRBJ2-5	few	CSVPKGQQETQYF	TGCAGCGTCCCCAAGGGACAGCAAGAGACCCAGTACTTC
-	TRBV10-3	TRBJ2-1	few	CAIKATAGEQFF	TGTGCCATCAAGGCGACAGCCGGTGAGCAGTTCTTC